This T cell receptor beta chain appears in the sequencing data of a study of T cell repertoires in cytomegalovirus infection. In the study overall: Researchers turned to recently identified HLA-C-restricted CMV epitopes as well as well-studied HLA-B-restricted ones. Both a matching HLA type and CMV infection were indicated by public TCR beta signatures.

As for this clonotype: What it recognizes is unknown.

Each CDR3 protein gets one entry after TCRdb re-called the reads with MiXCR. The repertoire holds tens of thousands of distinct CDR3 sequences, with 20% as singletons. J gave up 4 bases and V 5 bases, and 8 bases lay outside the gene matches. This CDR3 contains 16 residues. The V gene is TRBV12-3 or TRBV12-4, the J gene TRBJ2-3; TRBD2 agrees at 11 bases. The TCR originated in a human donor in good health (CMV status not recorded). Some clones in this sample may be carry-over from other donors' samples. Sequenced material: CD8+ T cells from cultured PBMCs, taken from culture after CMV antigen stimulation. The CDR3 loop reads CASSTLAGGSADTQYF. The CDR3 DNA reads TGTGCCAGCAGTACGCTAGCGGGGGGCTCAGCAGATACGCAGTATTTT.